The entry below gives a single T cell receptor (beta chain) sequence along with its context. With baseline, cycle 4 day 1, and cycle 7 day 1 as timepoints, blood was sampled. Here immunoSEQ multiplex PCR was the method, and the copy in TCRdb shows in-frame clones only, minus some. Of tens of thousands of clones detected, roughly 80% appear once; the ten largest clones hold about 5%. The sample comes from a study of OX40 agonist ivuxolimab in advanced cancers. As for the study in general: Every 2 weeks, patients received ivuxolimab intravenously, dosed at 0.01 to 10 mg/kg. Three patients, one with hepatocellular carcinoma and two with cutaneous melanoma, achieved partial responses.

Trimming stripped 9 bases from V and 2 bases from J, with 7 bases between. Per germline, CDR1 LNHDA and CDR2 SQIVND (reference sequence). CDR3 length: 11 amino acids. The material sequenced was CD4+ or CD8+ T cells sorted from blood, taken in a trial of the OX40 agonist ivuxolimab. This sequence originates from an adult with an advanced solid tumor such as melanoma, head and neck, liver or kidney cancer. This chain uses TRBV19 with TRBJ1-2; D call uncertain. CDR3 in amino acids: CASLENYGYTF. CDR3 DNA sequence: TGTGCCAGCCTCGAGAACTATGGCTACACCTTC.